A selection of T cell receptor beta chains follows, all from one sample in a study of CD8+CD57+ T cells in acquired aplastic anemia. Via MiXCR, TCRdb re-called the reads, giving one row per CDR3 protein. The sample records over 40,000 distinct CDR3 sequences, roughly two thirds being singletons. Sequenced material: sorted CD4+, CD8+, or CD8+CD57+ T cells (not recorded which) from PBMCs. Every receptor here comes from a human donor with aplastic anemia. CDR3s include the opening cysteine and the closing phenylalanine or tryptophan. Each record gives: CDR3 length, clone size, J gene, V gene, D gene, CDR3 protein, CDR3 DNA. A D gene is named only where the DNA matches it firmly. The size field is filled for only some rows; it gives once, few, many or a size class.

16,NA,TRBJ1-2,TRBV6-1,NA,CASRPGVGARSYGYTF,TGTGCCAGCAGACCCGGGGTCGGGGCGAGAAGCTATGGCTACACCTTC
14,few,TRBJ2-7,TRBV2,TRBD1,CASSSDRDTYEQYF,TGTGCCAGCAGTTCGGACAGGGACACCTACGAGCAGTACTTC
13,many,TRBJ2-7,TRBV5-6,NA,CASSWGIPYEQYF,TGTGCCAGCAGCTGGGGGATTCCCTACGAGCAGTACTTC
13,NA,TRBJ2-3,TRBV10-3,NA,CAIKDGSGDTQYF,TGTGCCATCAAGGATGGCTCGGGAGATACGCAGTATTTT
15,many,TRBJ1-6,TRBV13,NA,CASSLGAGAASPLHF,TGTGCCAGCAGCTTAGGCGCGGGGGCAGCTTCACCCCTCCACTTT
14,NA,TRBJ1-6,TRBV6-1,TRBD1,CATVPLTGHSPLHF,TGTGCCACCGTCCCCCTGACAGGGCATTCACCCCTCCACTTT
16,NA,TRBJ2-7,TRBV10-2,NA,CASSHGANGFSYEQYF,TGTGCCAGCAGCCATGGGGCCAACGGGTTCTCCTACGAGCAGTACTTC
18,many,TRBJ2-5,TRBV7-6,NA,CASSLDPAEGRDQETQYF,TGTGCCAGCAGCTTAGATCCTGCGGAAGGACGAGACCAAGAGACCCAGTACTTC
13,many,TRBJ2-2,TRBV12-3/TRBV12-4,NA,CASSLPVAGELFF,TGTGCCAGCAGTTTACCGGTGGCCGGGGAGCTGTTTTTT
16,few,TRBJ1-1,TRBV5-1,TRBD1,CASSVGTGGLFTEAFF,TGCGCCAGCAGCGTGGGGACAGGGGGCCTTTTCACTGAAGCTTTCTTT
16,once,TRBJ1-5,TRBV5-5,NA,CASSLGQANGNQPQHF,TGTGCCAGCAGCTTGGGACAGGCAAATGGCAATCAGCCCCAGCATTTT
14,once,TRBJ1-4,TRBV7-3,NA,CASSLAYGSEKLFF,TGTGCCAGCAGCTTAGCGTACGGGAGTGAAAAACTGTTTTTT
15,NA,TRBJ2-1,TRBV5-1,TRBD2,CASRHVGGGHNEQFF,TGCGCCAGCAGACACGTGGGCGGGGGGCACAATGAGCAGTTCTTC
14,NA,TRBJ1-2,TRBV11-1,TRBD1,CASSFMGQASGYTF,TGTGCCAGCAGCTTTATGGGACAGGCAAGTGGCTACACCTTC
14,many,TRBJ1-4,TRBV6-5,NA,CASSYGQLNEKLFF,TGTGCCAGCAGTTACGGCCAGTTGAATGAAAAACTGTTTTTT
13,NA,TRBJ1-2,TRBV7-8,NA,CASSTQGLYGYTF,TGTGCCAGCTCGACGCAGGGTCTCTATGGCTACACCTTC
15,NA,TRBJ2-2,TRBV25-1,NA,CASSEYSANTGELFF,TGTGCCAGCAGTGAATATTCAGCGAACACCGGGGAGCTGTTTTTT
16,NA,TRBJ2-4,TRBV25-1,TRBD2,CASSDSGGGPKNIQYF,TGTGCCAGCAGTGACAGCGGGGGGGGACCCAAAAACATTCAGTACTTC
15,NA,TRBJ2-1,TRBV6-1,TRBD1,CASSLDRGGYNEQFF,TGTGCCAGCAGTCTCGACAGGGGGGGCTACAATGAGCAGTTCTTC
13,NA,TRBJ2-5,TRBV24-1,NA,CATSLNHKETQYF,TGTGCCACCAGTCTTAACCACAAAGAGACCCAGTACTTC
14,many,TRBJ1-6,TRBV6-1,NA,CASSEGGGNSPLHF,TGTGCCAGCAGTGAAGGGGGGGGTAATTCACCCCTCCACTTT
12,NA,TRBJ1-6,TRBV20-1,NA,CSASPEGSPLHF,TGCAGTGCTAGTCCGGAGGGGTCACCCCTCCACTTT
14,NA,TRBJ2-7,TRBV7-9,NA,CASSGEGDFGEQYF,TGTGCCAGCAGCGGGGAAGGGGACTTCGGCGAGCAGTACTTC
13,NA,TRBJ1-1,TRBV18,NA,CASSPQRDTEAFF,TGTGCCAGCTCACCACAAAGGGACACTGAAGCTTTCTTT
13,NA,TRBJ1-1,TRBV25-1,NA,CASSRQGNTEAFF,TGTGCCAGCAGTAGGCAGGGGAACACTGAAGCTTTCTTT
15,NA,TRBJ2-7,TRBV19,NA,CASSISHRPGNEQYF,TGTGCCAGTAGTATCTCACATCGTCCGGGCAACGAGCAGTACTTC